This T cell receptor (beta chain) stems from a study of T cell changes during pregnancy in multiple sclerosis. Libraries were prepared by immunoSEQ multiplex PCR; TCRdb keeps only in-frame clonotypes and omits some of them. The sample yields around 56,000 clones, approximately 90% seen once. The V end lost 0 bases, the J end lost 11 bases, and 23 bases lay between the germline ends. This CDR3 contains 18 residues. Germline V gene lookup returns CDR1 MGHRA and CDR2 YSYEKL. This clone was seen a handful of times. The chain employs TRBV4-1 and TRBJ1-6; D is uncertain. The source is a female donor in good health, enrolled as a control in a pregnancy study. The sample was peripheral blood, taken in the first trimester of pregnancy. In DNA form, the CDR3 reads TGCGCCAGCAGCCAAGATCCGGGTTCGGGATCATCTAGGGCACCCCTCCACTTT. Amino acids: CASSQDPGSGSSRAPLHF.